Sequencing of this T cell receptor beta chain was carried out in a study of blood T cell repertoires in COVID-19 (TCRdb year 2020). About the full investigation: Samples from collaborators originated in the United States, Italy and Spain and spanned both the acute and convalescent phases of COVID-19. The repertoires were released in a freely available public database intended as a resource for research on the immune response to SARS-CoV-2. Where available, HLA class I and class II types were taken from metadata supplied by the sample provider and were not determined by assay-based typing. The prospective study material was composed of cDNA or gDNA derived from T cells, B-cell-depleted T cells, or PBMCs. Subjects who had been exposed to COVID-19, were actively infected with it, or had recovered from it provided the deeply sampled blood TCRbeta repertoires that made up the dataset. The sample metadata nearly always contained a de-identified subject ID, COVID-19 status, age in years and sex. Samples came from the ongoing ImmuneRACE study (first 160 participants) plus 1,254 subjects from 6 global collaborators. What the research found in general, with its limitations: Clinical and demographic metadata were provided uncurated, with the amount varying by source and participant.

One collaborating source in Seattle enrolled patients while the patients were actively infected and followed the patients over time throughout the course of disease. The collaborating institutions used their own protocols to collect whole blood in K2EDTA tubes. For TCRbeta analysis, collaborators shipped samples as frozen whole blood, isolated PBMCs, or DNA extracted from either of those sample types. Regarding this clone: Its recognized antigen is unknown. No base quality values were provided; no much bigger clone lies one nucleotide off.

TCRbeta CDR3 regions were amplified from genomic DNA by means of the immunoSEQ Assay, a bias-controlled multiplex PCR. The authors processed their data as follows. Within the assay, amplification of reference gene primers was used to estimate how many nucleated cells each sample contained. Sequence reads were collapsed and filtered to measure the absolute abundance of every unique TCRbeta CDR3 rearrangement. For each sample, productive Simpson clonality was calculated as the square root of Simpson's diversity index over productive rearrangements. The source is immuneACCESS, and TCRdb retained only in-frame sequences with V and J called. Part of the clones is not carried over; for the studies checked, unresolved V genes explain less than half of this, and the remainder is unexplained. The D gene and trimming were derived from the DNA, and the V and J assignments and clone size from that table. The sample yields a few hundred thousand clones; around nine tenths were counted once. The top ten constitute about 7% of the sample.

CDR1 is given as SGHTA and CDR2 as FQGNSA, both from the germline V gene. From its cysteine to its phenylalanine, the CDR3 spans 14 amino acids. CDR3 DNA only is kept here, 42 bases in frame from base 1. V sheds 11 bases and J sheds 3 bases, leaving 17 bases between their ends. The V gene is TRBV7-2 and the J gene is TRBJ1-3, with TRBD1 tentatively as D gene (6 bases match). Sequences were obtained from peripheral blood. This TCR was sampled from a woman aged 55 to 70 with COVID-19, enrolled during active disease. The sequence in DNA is TGTGCCTCAGTTGGGGGGGCGAGTGGAAACACCATATATTTT. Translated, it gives CASVGGASGNTIYF.